Shown below are 13 T cell receptor beta chains from a single sample sequenced in a study of blood T cell repertoires in COVID-19. Some clones are missing from TCRdb's copy, which holds only in-frame ones; the method was immunoSEQ multiplex PCR. The sample lists some 190,000 clones; about 90% were seen once. The material sequenced was peripheral blood. The receptors shown here come from a man aged 18 to 35 with active or convalescent COVID-19.

V usage is TRBV4-3 and J usage is TRBJ1-1, with D possibly TRBD1 on 5 matching bases. The CDR3 spans 19 residues. Trimming removed 1 base from V and 6 bases from J, with 27 bases in between. CDR1 is LGHNA, CDR2 YSLEER, per germline. The chain's CDR3 is CASSQAVAGALSLGAEAFF. In DNA form, the CDR3 reads TGCGCCAGCAGCCAAGCGGTCGCTGGGGCGTTATCCCTTGGGGCTGAAGCTTTCTTT.

The J gene is TRBJ1-4, the V gene TRBV6-1; the D is unclear. This CDR3 is 14 amino acids long. With 2 bases removed from V and 8 bases from J, the gap between germline ends came to 12 bases. Germline values: CDR1 MNHNS, CDR2 SASEGT. CDR3 DNA: TGTGCCAGCAGTGAAATCGTCCCCCCGGAAAAACTGTTTTTT. Protein product: CASSEIVPPEKLFF.

This clone has a single count. This chain links TRBV5-1 with TRBJ1-4; no reliable D call. Germline lookup yields CDR1 SGHRS and CDR2 YFSETQ. Trimming took 4 bases from V and 0 from J, leaving 10 bases between them. The CDR3 is made up of 15 amino acids. In DNA, the CDR3 is TGCGCCAGCAGCATCGAGACATCAACTAATGAAAAACTGTTTTTT. Residues: CASSIETSTNEKLFF.

V usage is TRBV2 and J usage is TRBJ2-7; the D gene is possibly TRBD2 (5 bases). The V and J ends lost 2 bases and 7 bases respectively, with 15 bases between them. Germline CDR1 SNHLY, CDR2 FYNNEI. The CDR3 covers 14 residues. The CDR3: CASSEIGLGGEQYF. CDR3 coding DNA: TGTGCCAGCAGTGAAATCGGACTCGGTGGGGAGCAGTACTTC. Full variable domain (rest looked up from reference TRBV2 and TRBJ2-7): EPEVTQTPSHQVTQMGQEVILRCVPISNHLYFYWYRQILGQKVEFLVSFYNNEISEKSEIFDDQFSVERPDGSNFTLKIRSTKLEDSAMYFCASSEIGLGGEQYFGPGTRLTVT.

The gene calls are TRBV29-1 and TRBJ2-5; 11 bases match TRBD1. CDR1 is SQVTM, CDR2 ANQGSEA, per germline. The V and J ends lost 6 bases and 4 bases, in that order; junction bases with no gene match: 13. This CDR3 contains 16 residues. CDR3 nucleotides: TGCAGCGTAGGGGGGACAGGGGGAGGGATAAGAGAGACCCAGTACTTC. Protein sequence: CSVGGTGGGIRETQYF.

This clone was picked up a small number of times. V gene TRBV30 combines with J gene TRBJ1-5; D perhaps matches TRBD1 (6 bases). Trimming removed 1 base at V and 1 base at J, with 23 bases between. The germline V gene has CDR1 GTSNPN and CDR2 SVGIG (reference sequence). This CDR3 spans 19 amino acids. The CDR3 sequence is CAWSAFYKGTKGSNQPQHF. CDR3 in DNA: TGTGCCTGGAGTGCCTTTTATAAAGGGACAAAGGGCAGCAATCAGCCCCAGCATTTT.

This chain uses TRBV3-1 (or the pseudogene TRBV3-2) with TRBJ1-6, with a possible D match to TRBD1 (6 bases). Germline CDR1 and CDR2: LGHDT and YNNKEL (reference sequence). CDR3 length: 17 residues. Trimming left V 1 base short and J 9 bases short, with 19 bases between. The CDR3 DNA sequence: TGTGCCAGCAGCCAAGGATCGACAGGATCTGGTTCTTCACCCCTCCACTTT. Amino acid sequence: CASSQGSTGSGSSPLHF.

The rearrangement joins TRBV7-2 to TRBJ2-7, with 9 bases that match TRBD1. CDR3 size: 15 residues. V gave up 5 bases and J gave up 4 bases; unmatched junction bases: 9. The germline V gene encodes CDR1 SGHTA and CDR2 FQGNSA. Here the CDR3 reads CASSLTGGGEYEQYF. In nucleotides, the CDR3 is TGTGCCAGCAGCCTAACAGGGGGCGGTGAGTACGAGCAGTACTTC.

The V and J genes are TRBV5-1 and TRBJ2-5; 8 bases are shared with TRBD2. The CDR3 totals 14 residues. Trimming took 4 bases from V and 5 from J; bases not matched to a gene: 7. Germline CDR1 and CDR2: SGHRS and YFSETQ. CDR3 coding DNA: TGCGCCAGCAGCGATACTAGCGGCGGCGAGACCCAGTACTTC. This codes for CASSDTSGGETQYF.

This chain links TRBV10-3 with TRBJ1-2; 8 bases agree with TRBD1. Germline V lookup: CDR1 ENHRY, CDR2 SYGVKD. The CDR3 spans 15 residues. Losses at the gene ends were 6 bases for V and 4 bases for J; bases not matched to a gene: 10. The CDR3 protein is CAIRDRVGSLYGYTF. The CDR3 nucleotides are TGTGCCATCAGGGACAGGGTTGGATCCCTCTATGGCTACACCTTC.

The chain has TRBV6-5 and TRBJ1-1, with D maybe TRBD1 (6 bases). V dropped 0 bases and J dropped 5 bases, with 13 bases sitting between them. Germline values: CDR1 MNHEY, CDR2 SVGAGI. The CDR3 extends over 15 amino acids. CDR3: CASSYSNQGRTEAFF. CDR3 nucleotide sequence: TGTGCCAGCAGTTACTCGAATCAGGGGCGTACTGAAGCTTTCTTT.

V gene TRBV5-8 combines with J gene TRBJ1-1; TRBD1 might be the D (6 bases). V gave up 0 bases and J gave up 5 bases, with 14 bases separating them. The CDR3 loop spans 15 amino acids. Germline loops: CDR1 SGHTS, CDR2 YDEGEE. CDR3 sequence reads: CASSLGGQPGTEAFF. CDR3 sequence (DNA): TGTGCCAGCAGCTTGGGGGGGCAGCCCGGGACTGAAGCTTTCTTT.

The rearrangement links TRBV5-6 to TRBJ2-7; TRBD2 agrees at 10 bases. The CDR3 totals 14 residues. Germline-derived CDR1 and CDR2 are SGHDT and YYEEEE. Trimming cost V 9 bases and J 4 bases; bases outside gene matches: 10. The CDR3 DNA is TGTGCCAAAAAACGGACTAGCGGAGATTACGAGCAGTACTTC. Translated, it gives CAKKRTSGDYEQYF.